A single sample gave rise to the 11 T cell receptor beta chains below, sequenced in a study of cytomegalovirus exposure and HLA in healthy donors. The PCR was carried out with 60 Vbeta primers and 13 Jbeta primers. Profiled with immunoSEQ multiplex PCR; TCRdb holds only in-frame clones, not every one. The repertoire holds 120,000 or so clones, with roughly 80% as singletons. The specimen sequenced was PBMCs. The receptors were sampled from a female donor in good health and CMV-seronegative.

Here the CDR3 DNA reads TGTGCCAGTAGTATCGGGTACACCGGGGAGCTGTTTTTT. It translates to CASSIGYTGELFF. The rearrangement links TRBV19 to TRBJ2-2; D gene uncertain. V was shortened by 3 bases and J by 3 bases, with 5 bases between the two germline ends. The CDR3 spans 13 residues. Germline CDR1 LNHDA, CDR2 SQIVND (reference sequence).

This clone was detected a few times. The chain uses TRBV7-9 and TRBJ2-1, with TRBD1 matching 11 bases. The CDR3 has 15 amino acids. From germline, CDR1 is SEHNR and CDR2 FQNEAQ (reference sequence). With 5 bases clipped from V and 10 bases from J, the junction kept 10 bases outside the gene matches. CDR3 sequence reads: CASSRRDRGFGEQFF. Written as DNA, the CDR3 is TGTGCCAGCAGCCGTCGGGACAGGGGGTTCGGGGAGCAGTTCTTC.

This chain joins TRBV27 and TRBJ1-5; D not resolved. With 2 bases removed from V and 5 bases from J, the gap between germline ends came to 10 bases. The CDR3 runs 14 residues. CDR1 MNHEY and CDR2 SMNVEV come from the germline V gene (reference sequence). This CDR3 reads CASSLMRSDQPQHF. For the CDR3, the DNA is TGTGCCAGCAGTTTAATGAGGTCAGATCAGCCCCAGCATTTT.

The gene calls are TRBV20-1 and TRBJ2-1; D not resolved. The CDR3 extends over 11 amino acids. From germline, CDR1 is DFQATT and CDR2 SNEGSKA (reference sequence). The ends were cut back, 3 bases at V and 3 bases at J, with 3 bases in the middle. The CDR3 region has the DNA TGCAGTGCTAGCGGCTACAATGAGCAGTTCTTC. It translates to CSASGYNEQFF.

V usage is TRBV18 and J usage is TRBJ1-5; the match to TRBD1 covers 9 bases. The CDR3 has 15 amino acids. The germline V gene encodes CDR1 KGHSH and CDR2 LQKENI. Trimming took 5 bases from V and 5 from J; bases not matched to a gene: 7. The CDR3: CASSTQGAGYQPQHF. In DNA, the CDR3 is TGTGCCAGCTCAACACAGGGGGCTGGATATCAGCCCCAGCATTTT.

The V gene is TRBV7-9, the J gene TRBJ2-2, with 9 nucleotides matching TRBD1. Unmatched junction bases numbered 8, after V lost 5 bases and J lost 4 bases. The CDR3 spans 16 residues. Germline CDR1 SEHNR, CDR2 FQNEAQ (reference sequence). In DNA, the CDR3 is TGTGCCAGCAGCGTACCGGGACAGGGACTCACCGGGGAGCTGTTTTTT. Encoded protein: CASSVPGQGLTGELFF. The variable domain in full, with the rest retrieved from reference TRBV7-9 and TRBJ2-2, is DTGVSQNPRHKITKRGQNVTFRCDPISEHNRLYWYRQTLGQGPEFLTYFQNEAQLEKSRLLSDRFSAERPKGSFSTLEIQRTEQGDSAMYLCASSVPGQGLTGELFFGEGSRLTVL.

The V call is TRBV6-1, the J call TRBJ1-5; TRBD1 matches at 9 bases. J gave up 4 bases and V 4 bases, and 14 bases lay outside the gene matches. Germline V gene lookup returns CDR1 MNHNS and CDR2 SASEGT. This CDR3 is built from 18 residues. CDR3 nucleotides: TGTGCCAGCAGTGGATTAACCATGACCGGGACAGGGAATCAGCCCCAGCATTTT. Residues: CASSGLTMTGTGNQPQHF.

The chain has TRBV27 and TRBJ2-7; no clear D. The germline V and J ends were trimmed by 0 bases and 4 bases, with 7 bases remaining between them. The CDR3 spans 13 residues. The germline V gene has CDR1 MNHEY and CDR2 SMNVEV (reference sequence). The CDR3 nucleotides are TGTGCCAGCAGTTTATCCCAGTCATACGAGCAGTACTTC. Amino acids: CASSLSQSYEQYF.

The V call is TRBV4-1, the J call TRBJ1-5, with D uncertain. Germline-derived CDR1 and CDR2 are MGHRA and YSYEKL. The CDR3 runs to 14 residues. Trimming removed 1 base at V and 9 bases at J, with 13 bases between. Written as DNA, the CDR3 is TGCGCCAGCAGCCAAGGGCCAGGTCAACGGCCCCAGCATTTT. Protein: CASSQGPGQRPQHF.

The J gene is TRBJ2-5, the V gene TRBV5-1; the match to TRBD1 covers 7 bases. J was trimmed by 2 bases and V by 0 bases; bases with no gene match: 7. Germline V gene sequence: CDR1 SGHRS, CDR2 YFSETQ. This CDR3 has 16 amino acids. CDR3 region: CASSLGQGLVQETQYF. The CDR3 region has the DNA TGCGCCAGCAGCTTGGGACAGGGATTAGTTCAAGAGACCCAGTACTTC.

This sequence joins TRBV7-2 and TRBJ2-1; TRBD1 might be the D (5 bases). V was trimmed by 5 bases and J by 9 bases, leaving 26 bases between them. Germline CDR1 and CDR2: SGHTA and FQGNSA. The CDR3 has 17 residues. In DNA form, the CDR3 reads TGTGCCAGCAGCCCCCACCTTGTCTCAGGGAATTTAGGTGAGCAGTTCTTC. Protein product: CASSPHLVSGNLGEQFF.